The 20 T cell receptor beta chains given below trace back to one sample, sequenced in a study of T cell changes during pregnancy in multiple sclerosis. The data were produced by immunoSEQ multiplex PCR, yet TCRdb's version contains in-frame clones alone and is incomplete. Of approximately 24,000 clones listed, 90% are singletons. Material: CD8+ T cells from peripheral blood mononuclear cells, obtained in the third trimester of pregnancy. These receptors were obtained from a female donor in good health, enrolled as a control in a pregnancy study.

The CDR3 sequence: CASSLTTYSSYEQYF. DNA of the CDR3: TGTGCCAGCAGTTTGACGACATATAGCTCCTACGAGCAGTACTTC. This chain links TRBV6-5 with TRBJ2-7, with unresolved D. The CDR3 extends over 15 amino acids. V was trimmed by 4 bases and J by 0 bases, leaving 13 bases between them. From germline, CDR1 is MNHEY and CDR2 SVGAGI.

This chain links TRBV6-4 with TRBJ2-3, with a weak D call TRBD1 (5 bases). This CDR3 comprises 14 residues. V gave up 9 bases and J gave up 3 bases, with 16 bases separating them. Germline V gives CDR1 MRHNA, CDR2 SNTAGT. The DNA of the CDR3 is TGTGCCAGTAGCCCGGATGGGGCGACAGATACGCAGTATTTT. Its translation is CASSPDGATDTQYF.

The gene calls are TRBV9 and TRBJ2-3; D is ambiguous. Germline V lookup: CDR1 SGDLS, CDR2 YYNGEE. V lost 0 bases and J 2 bases, leaving 7 bases between the germline ends. This CDR3 spans 14 amino acids. CDR3 coding DNA: TGTGCCAGCAGCGTAGCCCTTATCACAGATACGCAGTATTTT. Protein: CASSVALITDTQYF.

This chain joins TRBV28 and TRBJ1-2; D is unclear. The length of the CDR3 is 15 residues. Trimming left V 6 bases short and J 2 bases short, with 16 bases between. Germline CDR1 reads MDHEN; CDR2 reads SYDVKM. For the CDR3, the DNA is TGTGCCAGCAGAGTTTTAGCAGCTGGAAACTATGGCTACACCTTC. Protein product: CASRVLAAGNYGYTF.

The rearrangement uses TRBV7-8 and TRBJ2-1, with 11 bases fitting TRBD2. The V segment lost 6 bases and the J segment 1 base; nucleotides outside the gene matches: 5. CDR3 size: 16 residues. Germline assignment: CDR1 SGHVS and CDR2 FQNEAQ. CDR3 nucleotides: TGTGCCAGCAGTCCACTAGCGGGAGCGTCCTACAATGAGCAGTTCTTC. This gives the protein CASSPLAGASYNEQFF.

The gene calls are TRBV5-4 and TRBJ1-2; unclear D gene. Germline CDR1 SGHNT, CDR2 YYREEE (reference sequence). The CDR3 totals 14 residues. Trimming pared 2 bases from V and 4 bases from J, leaving 12 bases between. The chain's CDR3 is CASSLGTPGYGYTF. In nucleotides, the CDR3 is TGTGCCAGCAGCTTAGGAACCCCAGGCTATGGCTACACCTTC.

The genes are TRBV19 and TRBJ2-3; 10 bases agree with TRBD2. The ends lost 5 bases at V and 5 bases at J; junction bases unmatched: 4. The length of the CDR3 is 14 residues. Germline V CDR1 and CDR2: LNHDA, SQIVND (reference sequence). Here the CDR3 DNA reads TGTGCCAGTAGTCCAGCGGGGGGGCGAGATACGCAGTATTTT. Protein sequence: CASSPAGGRDTQYF.

The chain couples TRBV13 to TRBJ1-5, with 9 bases that match TRBD1. The CDR3 is 15 amino acids. V trimming: 5 bases; J trimming: 3 bases; junction bases outside the gene matches: 5. The germline CDR1 and CDR2 sequences are PRHDT and FYEKMQ (reference sequence). CDR3 region: CASSPGQGPNQPQHF. The DNA for the CDR3 is TGTGCCAGCAGCCCGGGACAGGGCCCCAATCAGCCCCAGCATTTT.

CDR3 bases: TGTGCCAGCAGCAGTTGTTTCCCAGGGCCCACTAACTATGGCTACACCTTC. It is translated as CASSSCFPGPTNYGYTF. The chain recombines TRBV21-1 with TRBJ1-2; the table gives TRBD1 as D, unverified against the DNA. TRBV21-1 is reported as a pseudogene. CDR3 length equals 17 residues.

This sequence joins TRBV7-9 and TRBJ1-1; D unresolved. V was trimmed by 4 bases and J by 0 bases, leaving 6 bases between them. Per germline, CDR1 SEHNR and CDR2 FQNEAQ (reference sequence). This CDR3 comprises 13 residues. The CDR3 DNA sequence: TGTGCCAGCAGCTCCTTTCTGAACACTGAAGCTTTCTTT. Its translation: CASSSFLNTEAFF.

The genes are TRBV28 and TRBJ2-7, with D tentatively TRBD1 (5 bases). Germline V gives CDR1 MDHEN, CDR2 SYDVKM. This CDR3 is built from 14 residues. The V end lost 8 bases, the J end lost 0 bases, and 14 bases lay between the germline ends. In DNA, the CDR3 is TGTGCCAGCTCCTGGGCAGGGAACTCCTACGAGCAGTACTTC. As protein: CASSWAGNSYEQYF.

The chain couples TRBV19 to TRBJ2-7, with 9 nucleotides matching TRBD1. CDR3 length: 17 amino acids. Germline CDR1 reads LNHDA; CDR2 reads SQIVND (reference sequence). J lost 2 bases, V lost 5 bases, and 13 bases had no gene match. The CDR3 spells CASSVIHRDRDPYEQYF. In DNA, the CDR3 is TGTGCCAGTAGTGTGATTCACCGGGACAGGGACCCCTACGAGCAGTACTTC.

J is TRBJ2-5 and V is TRBV7-9; 10 bases line up with TRBD1. CDR3 length: 15 residues. Per the germline V gene, CDR1 is SEHNR and CDR2 is FQNEAQ (reference sequence). With V trimmed by 1 base and J by 5 bases, 4 bases remained unmatched. The CDR3 here is CASSLGDRGGETQYF. CDR3 in DNA: TGTGCCAGCAGCTTAGGGGACAGGGGAGGGGAGACCCAGTACTTC. The full variable domain, its missing parts supplied by reference TRBV7-9 and TRBJ2-5, is DTGVSQNPRHKITKRGQNVTFRCDPISEHNRLYWYRQTLGQGPEFLTYFQNEAQLEKSRLLSDRFSAERPKGSFSTLEIQRTEQGDSAMYLCASSLGDRGGETQYFGPGTRLLVL.

J is TRBJ1-4 and V is TRBV6-1; D may be TRBD1 (6 bases). The germline V gene has CDR1 MNHNS and CDR2 SASEGT. V was trimmed by 6 bases and J by 5 bases, leaving 13 bases between them. The CDR3 has 14 residues. The CDR3 DNA follows: TGTGCCAGCAGCCCTTCAGGGGAAAATGAAAAACTGTTTTTT. Its protein product is CASSPSGENEKLFF.

This chain connects TRBV30 to TRBJ1-1, with TRBD1 identical over 7 bases. Germline values: CDR1 GTSNPN, CDR2 SVGIG (reference sequence). Trimming at V came to 4 bases and at J to 5 bases, leaving 10 bases not matched to a gene. This CDR3 is built from 14 residues. CDR3 sequence (DNA): TGTGCCTGGAAGAAAGACAGGGTAAGGACTGAAGCTTTCTTT. It encodes CAWKKDRVRTEAFF.

J is TRBJ1-1 and V is TRBV27; D call uncertain. V gave up 3 bases and J gave up 0 bases, with 14 bases separating them. Germline V CDR1 and CDR2: MNHEY, SMNVEV (reference sequence). The CDR3 consists of 16 residues. The CDR3 is CASSFSGGRLNTEAFF. As DNA, the CDR3 is TGTGCCAGCAGTTTTTCGGGAGGTCGATTGAACACTGAAGCTTTCTTT.

In its sample, this clone is medium-sized. The chain is built from TRBV4-2 and TRBJ2-6; TRBD1 might be the D (5 bases). Germline CDR1 reads LGHNA; CDR2 reads YNFKEQ. Trimming pared 0 bases from V and 0 bases from J, leaving 6 bases between. The length of the CDR3 is 16 residues. The CDR3 DNA follows: TGTGCCAGCAGCCAAGATCAGGGCTCTGGGGCCAACGTCCTGACTTTC. This translates into CASSQDQGSGANVLTF.

This rearrangement joins TRBV6-1 to TRBJ2-7; maybe TRBD1 (5 bases). V lost 1 base and J 3 bases, leaving 13 bases between the germline ends. The CDR3 consists of 15 residues. CDR1 MNHNS and CDR2 SASEGT come from the germline V gene. The CDR3 loop is CASSEVLGANYEQYF. CDR3 in DNA: TGTGCCAGCAGTGAAGTTCTTGGGGCGAACTACGAGCAGTACTTC.

This clone was counted once. V is TRBV10-2 and J is TRBJ2-1; TRBD2 aligns across 7 bases. The trim removed 2 bases at V and 14 bases at J, leaving 3 bases unmatched. The CDR3 consists of 11 residues. From germline, CDR1 is WSHSY and CDR2 SAAADI. The CDR3 protein is CASSEGSGKFF. The CDR3, as DNA: TGCGCCAGCAGTGAGGGGAGCGGGAAGTTCTTC.

This clone was counted only a few times. The chain recombines TRBV6-4 with TRBJ2-5; TRBD2 matches 10 bases. Germline CDR1 MRHNA, CDR2 SNTAGT. Trimming removed 3 bases from V and 2 bases from J; junction bases left unmatched: 0. The CDR3 is 14 amino acids. CDR3 sequence (DNA): TGTGCCAGCAGTGAAGCGGGAGGGCAAGAGACCCAGTACTTC. Protein: CASSEAGGQETQYF.